One sample yielded the 8 T cell receptor beta chains listed below, sequenced in a study of blood T cell repertoires in COVID-19. Method: immunoSEQ multiplex PCR; TCRdb's copy keeps in-frame clones and lacks some. The data contain over 200,000 clones, roughly 86% of them singletons. Material: PBMCs or T cells enriched from blood (not recorded which). The receptors come from a woman aged 25 to 39 with acute COVID-19.

The V gene is TRBV5-4, the J gene TRBJ1-4; maybe TRBD1 (5 bases). V lost 4 bases, J lost 0 bases, and 19 bases lay in between. Germline values: CDR1 SGHNT, CDR2 YYREEE (reference sequence). The CDR3 consists of 18 residues. In nucleotides, the CDR3 is TGTGCCAGCAGCCAGAACCAGGGTAGTCTAGCAACTAATGAAAAACTGTTTTTT. Translating gives CASSQNQGSLATNEKLFF.

This sequence joins TRBV5-1 and TRBJ2-7; weak D call: TRBD2 (6 bases). CDR1 and CDR2 from the germline V gene are SGHRS and YFSETQ. V shed 0 bases and J shed 2 bases, with 9 bases lying between them. The CDR3 is 14 residues long. CDR3: CASSLGRGPYEQYF. CDR3 in DNA: TGCGCCAGCAGCTTGGGGAGGGGACCCTACGAGCAGTACTTC. Together with reference TRBV5-1 and TRBJ2-7, the CDR3 gives the full variable domain: KAGVTQTPRYLIKTRGQQVTLSCSPISGHRSVSWYQQTPGQGLQFLFEYFSETQRNKGNFPGRFSGRQFSNSRSEMNVSTLELGDSALYLCASSLGRGPYEQYFGPGTRLTVT.

The V and J genes are TRBV2 and TRBJ2-3; the D gene is possibly TRBD2 (5 bases). This CDR3 is 18 amino acids long. V was clipped by 2 bases and J by 0 bases, with 18 bases between them. Germline V lookup: CDR1 SNHLY, CDR2 FYNNEI. The DNA of the CDR3 is TGTGCCAGCAGTGAACCCGCGGGCGCAGCGGCTAGCACAGATACGCAGTATTTT. This translates into CASSEPAGAAASTDTQYF.

The V call is TRBV29-1, the J call TRBJ1-1, with TRBD1 as a possible D gene (6 bases). V lost 1 base and J 0 bases, leaving 9 bases between the germline ends. The CDR3 covers 14 residues. The germline gives CDR1 SQVTM, CDR2 ANQGSEA. The CDR3 spells CSVEVGAVNTEAFF. DNA of the CDR3: TGCAGCGTTGAAGTGGGGGCAGTGAACACTGAAGCTTTCTTT.

This chain uses TRBV7-8 with TRBJ1-3; TRBD1 matches at 12 bases. The CDR3 is made up of 16 amino acids. The V and J ends lost 3 bases and 4 bases, in that order; junction bases with no gene match: 4. CDR1 is SGHVS, CDR2 FQNEAQ, per germline. CDR3 sequence reads: CASSFMGQGAGNTIYF. CDR3 DNA sequence: TGTGCCAGCAGCTTTATGGGACAGGGGGCCGGAAACACCATATATTTT.

The rearrangement links TRBV11-2 to TRBJ2-5; D remains unclear. The germline V and J ends were trimmed by 5 bases and 5 bases, with 12 bases remaining between them. This CDR3 comprises 13 residues. Germline V gives CDR1 SGHAT, CDR2 FQNNGV. The CDR3 reads CASSPELKETQYF. In DNA form, the CDR3 reads TGTGCCAGCAGCCCCGAACTTAAGGAGACCCAGTACTTC.

The chain uses TRBV2 and TRBJ1-1, with TRBD1 as a possible D gene (5 bases). In germline, CDR1 is SNHLY, CDR2 FYNNEI. This CDR3 contains 16 residues. The V gene lost 0 bases and the J gene lost 6 bases, with 17 bases spanning the gap. The CDR3 spells CASSEAGVGGSAEAFF. As DNA, the CDR3 is TGTGCCAGCAGTGAAGCAGGCGTCGGGGGTTCCGCTGAAGCTTTCTTT.

This clone was observed once. The gene calls are TRBV27 and TRBJ1-6, with D tentatively TRBD1 (5 bases). This CDR3 has 15 amino acids. Per the germline V gene, CDR1 is MNHEY and CDR2 is SMNVEV (reference sequence). Trimming took 5 bases from V and 6 from J, leaving 14 bases between them. The CDR3 DNA reads as TGTGCCAGCAGTCCGCAGGGATCTCGTAATTCACCCCTCCACTTT. This gives the protein CASSPQGSRNSPLHF.